The next 24 T cell receptor beta chains were all read from a single sample in a study of T cells in Graves' hyperthyroidism and ophthalmopathy. RNA transcripts gave rise to amplified TCR beta CDR3 regions. TCR CDR3 underwent first-round RT-PCR with the HTBI primer set. Using its own MiXCR run on the multiplex PCR reads, TCRdb lists one record per CDR3 protein. The sample has 300,000 to 500,000 distinct CDR3 sequences; around 15% are singletons. The sample consisted of blood. Source of these receptors: a man between 45 and 60 years old with Graves' ophthalmopathy.

This clonotype was seen ten or more times. This chain connects TRBV12-3 or TRBV12-4 to TRBJ1-5, with D perhaps matching TRBD1 (5 bases). The CDR3 spans 16 residues. V lost 1 base to trimming and J lost 4 bases, with 14 bases between them. CDR3 loop: CASSLGAGIWNQPQHF. The CDR3 nucleotides read TGTGCCAGCAGTTTAGGGGCAGGGATATGGAATCAGCCCCAGCATTTT.

The chain carries TRBV9 and TRBJ2-6; D call uncertain. The CDR3 extends over 15 amino acids. Trimming pared 3 bases from V and 2 bases from J, leaving 9 bases between. Per the germline V gene, CDR1 is SGDLS and CDR2 is YYNGEE. Here the CDR3 DNA reads TGTGCCAGCAGCGGACACAATGCTGGGGCCAACGTCCTGACTTTC. Protein sequence: CASSGHNAGANVLTF.

This clonotype has more than one count but fewer than ten. This rearrangement joins TRBV19 to TRBJ2-7, with a weak D call TRBD1 (5 bases). The CDR3 runs 14 residues. V was trimmed by 1 base and J by 1 base, leaving 8 bases between them. The V gene's germline CDR1 is LNHDA and CDR2 SQIVND (reference sequence). The DNA of the CDR3 is TGTGCCAGTAGTATAGGACAGCCATCCTACGAGCAGTACTTC. Protein sequence: CASSIGQPSYEQYF.

Only a few counts were recorded for this clonotype. The rearrangement uses TRBV5-1 and TRBJ2-6; D might be TRBD1 (6 bases). The CDR3 has 15 residues. Germline CDR1 is SGHRS and CDR2 is YFSETQ. Trimming cost V 4 bases and J 1 base, with 9 bases left between them. The CDR3 DNA is TGCGCCAGCAGCCAACAGGGATCTGGGGCCAACGTCCTGACTTTC. This sequence encodes CASSQQGSGANVLTF.

Details on this clonotype: This could be a read error, since a much larger clone is one nucleotide away. The chain recombines TRBV3-1 with TRBJ1-1, with D tentatively TRBD1 (6 bases). Germline V gene lookup returns CDR1 LGHDT and CDR2 YNNKEL (reference sequence). The CDR3 contains 11 residues. Written as DNA, the CDR3 is TGTGCTTCGGGGGCTGACACTGAAGCTTTCTTT. Translated: CASGADTEAFF.

The table lists this clonotype with many counts. The genes are TRBV20-1 and TRBJ2-3; D not certain. Germline V gene lookup returns CDR1 DFQATT and CDR2 SNEGSKA (reference sequence). Trimming left V 3 bases short and J 4 bases short, with 20 bases between. The CDR3 is 16 amino acids. This CDR3 is CSASHGSGKDADTQYF. DNA for the CDR3: TGCAGTGCTAGTCACGGCTCGGGTAAAGATGCAGATACGCAGTATTTT.

This clonotype was counted at least ten times. This sequence joins TRBV20-1 and TRBJ2-3; the match to TRBD2 covers 8 bases. This CDR3 is 16 amino acids long. In germline, CDR1 is DFQATT, CDR2 SNEGSKA (reference sequence). Trimming at V came to 6 bases and at J to 2 bases, leaving 13 bases not matched to a gene. For the CDR3, the DNA is TGCAGTGCCGACGAAGGGCTAGCGGGCTTCACAGATACGCAGTATTTT. It yields the protein CSADEGLAGFTDTQYF.

The V and J genes are TRBV11-2 and TRBJ2-1, with 13 bases fitting TRBD2. The trim removed 5 bases at V and 2 bases at J, leaving 3 bases unmatched. Germline-derived CDR1 and CDR2 are SGHAT and FQNNGV. The CDR3 is 16 amino acids. The DNA of the CDR3 is TGTGCCAGCAGCCGGACTAGCGGGAGTCCCTACAATGAGCAGTTCTTC. As protein: CASSRTSGSPYNEQFF.

This clonotype was recorded many times. The rearrangement uses TRBV10-3 and TRBJ2-7; perhaps TRBD1 as D (6 bases). This CDR3 has 15 amino acids. With 3 bases removed from V and 2 bases from J, the gap between germline ends came to 14 bases. Germline values: CDR1 ENHRY, CDR2 SYGVKD. CDR3 in DNA: TGTGCCATCAGTGAAGGGTCAGGGGCCACCTACGAGCAGTACTTC. This translates into CAISEGSGATYEQYF.

This clonotype appeared many times. This rearrangement joins TRBV19 to TRBJ2-1; D might be TRBD2 (5 bases). Trimming left V 4 bases short and J 4 bases short, with 17 bases between. Germline CDR1 reads LNHDA; CDR2 reads SQIVND (reference sequence). This CDR3 is built from 16 residues. CDR3 in amino acids: CASSKGAQRRYNEQFF. In DNA form, the CDR3 reads TGTGCCAGTAGTAAGGGCGCTCAGCGGCGTTACAATGAGCAGTTCTTC.

In its sample, this clonotype was seen many times. The rearrangement uses TRBV18 and TRBJ1-1; D is perhaps TRBD1 (5 bases). Germline CDR1 KGHSH, CDR2 LQKENI. This CDR3 has 14 amino acids. V was trimmed by 1 base and J by 5 bases, leaving 11 bases between them. The CDR3, as DNA: TGTGCCAGCTCACCACGCCCGGGGGTTACTGAAGCTTTCTTT. This encodes CASSPRPGVTEAFF.

This clonotype has a count of ten or more. The chain recombines TRBV5-6 with TRBJ2-1; D perhaps matches TRBD2 (6 bases). V was shortened by 3 bases and J by 6 bases, with 16 bases between the two germline ends. The length of the CDR3 is 15 residues. Per the germline V gene, CDR1 is SGHDT and CDR2 is YYEEEE. The CDR3 loop reads CASSYRDRGGNEQFF. In DNA form, the CDR3 reads TGTGCCAGCAGCTACCGGGACCGGGGAGGCAATGAGCAGTTCTTC.

This clonotype was observed a handful of times. V usage is TRBV20-1 and J usage is TRBJ2-7; D may be TRBD2 (6 bases). There are 14 residues in the CDR3. V gave up 6 bases and J gave up 3 bases, with 18 bases separating them. Per the germline V gene, CDR1 is DFQATT and CDR2 is SNEGSKA (reference sequence). In DNA form, the CDR3 reads TGCAGTGCGGAGCGGCGGGGCACCAACTACGAGCAGTACTTC. This codes for CSAERRGTNYEQYF.

This clonotype has at least ten counts. For the CDR3, the DNA is TGCGCCAGCACCCCCTTGACGGACACAGATACGCAGTATTTT. It translates to CASTPLTDTDTQYF. The V call is TRBV5-1, the J call TRBJ2-3; D remains unclear. CDR1 and CDR2 from the germline V gene are SGHRS and YFSETQ. This CDR3 spans 14 amino acids. V was shortened by 6 bases and J by 2 bases, with 13 bases between the two germline ends.

This clonotype was counted a few times. The V gene is TRBV6-6, the J gene TRBJ1-5; perhaps TRBD1 as D (6 bases). Germline lookup yields CDR1 MNHNY and CDR2 SVGAGI (reference sequence). Deletions cut 2 bases from V and 1 base from J, with 9 bases between. The CDR3 has 15 residues. CDR3 protein: CASSYQGTSNQPQHF. CDR3 coding DNA: TGTGCCAGCAGTTACCAGGGGACGAGCAATCAGCCCCAGCATTTT.

V gene TRBV19 combines with J gene TRBJ1-1; weak D call: TRBD1 (6 bases). V was clipped by 7 bases and J by 3 bases, with 15 bases between them. This CDR3 comprises 14 residues. CDR1 is LNHDA and CDR2 is SQIVND in the germline V gene (reference sequence). The CDR3 here is CASTLRGRDTEAFF. In nucleotides, the CDR3 is TGTGCCAGTACCCTCAGGGGAAGGGACACTGAAGCTTTCTTT.

A remark on this clonotype: A much larger clone sits a single nucleotide away, making a read error possible. The chain employs TRBV6-1 and TRBJ2-1; 14 bases map to TRBD2. Germline V gene lookup returns CDR1 MNHNS and CDR2 SASEGT. This CDR3 contains 15 residues. CDR3 DNA sequence: TGTGCCGGCAGTAAGACTAGCGGGGGGGGGAATGAGCAGTTCTTC. Its translation is CAGSKTSGGGNEQFF.

At least ten counts were recorded for this clonotype. The V call is TRBV25-1, the J call TRBJ2-7, with TRBD1 matching 8 bases. V trimming: 3 bases; J trimming: 3 bases; junction bases outside the gene matches: 16. This CDR3 comprises 18 residues. CDR1 and CDR2 (germline): MGHDK, SYGVNS. The CDR3 region is CASSDQGANPRSSYEQYF. The CDR3 nucleotides are TGTGCCAGCAGTGACCAGGGGGCTAACCCCAGATCTAGCTACGAGCAGTACTTC.

The chain has TRBV10-3 and TRBJ2-1, with D possibly being TRBD1 or TRBD2 (5 bases each). The V gene lost 8 bases and the J gene lost 3 bases, with 8 bases spanning the gap. Germline V gene sequence: CDR1 ENHRY, CDR2 SYGVKD. The CDR3 has 12 residues. Here the CDR3 reads CAIGGNYNEQFF. The CDR3 DNA reads as TGTGCCATCGGGGGAAACTACAATGAGCAGTTCTTC.

This chain links TRBV6-1 with TRBJ2-2, with 12 positions matching TRBD1. Looked up from germline, CDR1 is MNHNS and CDR2 is SASEGT. This CDR3 is built from 17 residues. V shed 6 bases, J shed 6 bases, and the junction held 11 bases outside the gene matches. CDR3 bases: TGTGCCAGCAGATCCACGCCGGGACAGGGGGCCGCCGGGGAGCTGTTTTTT. It translates to CASRSTPGQGAAGELFF.

This clonotype was recorded many times. This chain uses TRBV29-1 with TRBJ2-2; TRBD2 agrees at 7 bases. This CDR3 region has 15 residues. After removal of 7 bases from V and 6 bases from J, the junction contained 14 bases not matched to a gene. The germline V gene has CDR1 SQVTM and CDR2 ANQGSEA. CDR3 DNA: TGCAGCGCCCGGGACTACGGACGGGGGGCCGGGGAGCTGTTTTTT. Its translation is CSARDYGRGAGELFF.

This clonotype was seen repeatedly, ten times or more. CDR3 nucleotides: TGTGCCAGCAGCCAAGCGGGAGCCTACAATGAGCAGTTCTTC. This translates into CASSQAGAYNEQFF. The J gene is TRBJ2-1, the V gene TRBV3-1; D is perhaps TRBD2 (6 bases). The V and J ends lost 1 base and 2 bases respectively, with 6 bases between them. Germline V gives CDR1 LGHDT, CDR2 YNNKEL (reference sequence). This CDR3 spans 14 amino acids.

This rearrangement joins TRBV7-9 to TRBJ1-4; 9 bases are shared with TRBD1. After removal of 6 bases from V and 8 bases from J, the junction contained 10 bases not matched to a gene. Germline lookup yields CDR1 SEHNR and CDR2 FQNEAQ (reference sequence). The CDR3 loop spans 15 amino acids. The CDR3 DNA reads as TGTGCCAGCAGTGTAACCGGGACAGGGACCGAAAAACTGTTTTTT. As protein: CASSVTGTGTEKLFF.

Note on this clonotype: Possible read error: a much larger clone is one base away. The CDR3 spells CASSPLRQNEQYF. The CDR3 coding sequence is TGTGCCAGTAGCCCACTTCGCCAGAATGAGCAGTACTTC. The chain recombines TRBV19 with TRBJ2-1; the D is unclear. The J call is uncertain, as TRBJ2-7 better fits the DNA end. The CDR3 consists of 13 residues. Germline CDR1 reads LNHDA; CDR2 reads SQIVND (reference sequence).